This T cell receptor (beta chain) was sequenced for a study of shared clonotypes between healthy human individuals. The CDR3 spans 14 residues. V lost 8 bases and J lost 8, with 19 bases in between. Per germline, CDR1 SEHNR and CDR2 FQNEAQ (reference sequence). Positive CCR7 selection of CD45RO-negative cells yielded the naive CD8 cells, and terminally differentiated effector memory CD45RA+ cells were excluded. Under the authors' procedure: Without quality scores, immunoSEQ junctional reads could not be filtered like full-length reads. Assay used: immunoSEQ multiplex PCR; TCRdb lists only in-frame clones, some missing. V and J calls and clone size are those listed in that table; D and trimming were worked out from the DNA. The top ten clones hold more than 0.9% of a sample with about 1,900,000 clones, about 95% of them seen once.

This clonotype was obtained from a man aged 18 to 35 in good health. The rearrangement joins TRBV7-9 to TRBJ2-1; perhaps TRBD1 as D (6 bases). Sequencing was performed on naive CD8+ T cells sorted from blood. Written as DNA, the CDR3 is TGTGCCAGCGGCTGGGCAGGGGACGGTTATGAGCAGTTCTTC. Translation gives CASGWAGDGYEQFF. The full variable domain, with the rest looked up from reference TRBV7-9 and TRBJ2-1, is DTGVSQNPRHKITKRGQNVTFRCDPISEHNRLYWYRQTLGQGPEFLTYFQNEAQLEKSRLLSDRFSAERPKGSFSTLEIQRTEQGDSAMYLCASGWAGDGYEQFFGPGTRLTVL.